The text below deals with one TCR beta chain. The clone's antigen remains unknown. Base qualities are not provided; no much larger clone lies one nucleotide away. These data belong to a study of immune evolution from preneoplasia to lung adenocarcinoma (dated by TCRdb to about 2021). Turning to the overall study: HLA loss of heterozygosity was observed in approximately 7%, 15% and 30% of AIS, MIA and ADC lesions, respectively, and was not observed in any AAH lesions. The TCR sequencing data were obtained from 45 to 55 patients. In total, the cohort included 50 or so patients with pulmonary nodules, all of whom underwent surgical resection. POLYSOLVER was used to infer Class I HLA alleles from exome data, and LOHHLA was used to detect allele-specific HLA loss. Resected precursor lesions (AAH, AIS, MIA) and invasive adenocarcinomas were compared against paired morphologically normal lung tissue. Sample size was determined by specimen availability and not by a prior power calculation. It was reported in the study that about 100 samples were used for TCR sequencing. The immune data were integrated with whole exome sequencing and methylation data from the same cohort of nodules. Immune contexture across lung adenocarcinoma precursors and invasive adenocarcinoma was profiled using immune gene expression, TCR sequencing and multiplex immunofluorescence. General study outcomes and caveats: Clonality was highest in normal lung, while later-stage lesions appeared to have lower clonality but higher T cell density and diversity. Because all patients were from Japan and China, applicability to Western populations was uncertain. Normal lung had the highest top T cell clone frequencies, and these frequencies appeared to fall progressively from AAH through AIS, MIA and invasive adenocarcinoma. The findings rested on association rather than direct causation, and larger cohorts with long-term follow-up and longitudinal biopsies were considered necessary. Compared with EGFR-mutant or double wild-type lesions, KRAS-mutant nodules had the highest T cell clonality.

Using the immunoSEQ hsTCRbeta Kit, TCR beta CDR3 regions were sequenced from DNA. Processing in the source paper ran as follows. The ImmunoSEQ Analyzer was used to analyse the TCR sequencing data. T cell clonality was defined as 1 minus Pielou's evenness, calculated on productive rearrangements. The inverse Simpson index, applied to productive templates, was used to measure T cell diversity. T cell density was defined as TCR beta template counts normalized to usable DNA, with usable DNA estimated by amplification and sequencing of housekeeping genes. Two-sided Kruskal-Wallis tests were used to compare TCR metrics between histologic stages. TCRdb took over this immuneACCESS table, retaining in-frame rearrangements with V and J assigned. Such tables are incomplete; in checked studies, under half of the missing clones stem from an unresolved V gene, and the remainder is unexplained. V and J calls and clone size are copied from that table; D and trimming were computed from the DNA. The sample data list around 6,800 clones, and roughly 74% of these were observed just once. Of the sample, about 8.5% is held by the ten largest clones.

The CDR3 holds 11 amino acids from the cysteine to the phenylalanine. The CDR3 DNA has 33 bases and is translated from base 1. The CDR1 and CDR2 encoded by the germline V gene are SNHLY and FYNNEI. Trimming removed 5 bases from V and 0 bases from J, leaving 2 bases between the germline ends. The patients had resection in Japan or China between about 2013 and 2018. Two lung cancer pathologists independently confirmed the histologic diagnosis of each case on H&E slides. For nucleic acid extraction, premalignant or tumor cells were enriched by macro-dissection following pathologic assessment. DNA was isolated from FFPE tissue using the AllPrep DNA/RNA FFPE Kit.

This clonotype was obtained from a donor older than 65 with lung adenocarcinoma. Some clones in this sample may be carry-over from other donors' samples. Recombination joined TRBV2 with TRBJ2-7; the D gene lacks a confident call. The sequenced material came from FFPE atypical adenomatous hyperplasia tissue from the lung. Reading the label with the study, this specimen's cell subset or site is: atypical adenomatous hyperplasia (AAH), lung preneoplasia. CDR3 region: CASSYSYEQYF. The bases are TGTGCCAGCAGTTACTCCTACGAGCAGTACTTC.